Listed below are T cell receptor beta chains from one sample, sequenced in a study of blood T cell repertoires in COVID-19. Method: immunoSEQ multiplex PCR; TCRdb's copy keeps in-frame clones and lacks some. The profile shows 69,000 or so clones, almost 90% of them singletons. The sample consisted of peripheral blood. The origin of the receptors is a man aged 45-65 years with acute or convalescent COVID-19. Each CDR3 is given with its conserved first and last residue. D genes are given only for firm matches.

j_gene	v_gene	d_gene	CDR3aa
TRBJ2-7	TRBV30	TRBD1	CAWTPGTGYEQYF
TRBJ2-2	TRBV2	TRBD2	CASSDILRTSGRATNTGELFF
TRBJ1-1	TRBV3-1/TRBV3-2	TRBD1	CASSQTAQGEATFF
TRBJ1-2	TRBV6-6	.	CASSYSAGAKGYTF
TRBJ2-1	TRBV6-1	TRBD2	CASSVGLAGAYNEQFF
TRBJ2-1	TRBV14	TRBD2	CASSQPGTSGSIEQFF
TRBJ1-3	TRBV2	TRBD1	CASSERQGSGITIYF
TRBJ2-1	TRBV4-2	.	CASSQDVNKEGGNEQFF
TRBJ2-1	TRBV18	TRBD1	CASSQDRTSYNEQFF
TRBJ2-5	TRBV11-2	TRBD2	CASSKRTSGRTFQETQYF
TRBJ2-1	TRBV6-5	TRBD2	CASSYSGLAEQFF
TRBJ1-3	TRBV30	.	CAWNRGGSGNTIYF
TRBJ1-2	TRBV6-5	.	CASRLIGTNARGYTF
TRBJ1-4	TRBV3-1/TRBV3-2	TRBD1	CASSQRLQGGEKLFF
TRBJ1-5	TRBV5-6	.	CASSLSRMGNQPQHF
TRBJ2-5	TRBV5-1	.	CASSFTQETQYF
TRBJ2-1	TRBV7-6	TRBD2	CASSLTPPVSSGSPNEQFF
TRBJ1-2	TRBV4-3	TRBD1	CASSPTGTAIGYTF
TRBJ1-5	TRBV3-1/TRBV3-2	TRBD1	CASSSPGQGSIYSNQPQHF
TRBJ2-1	TRBV11-2	TRBD1	CASSLDRNNEQFF
TRBJ2-2	TRBV11-3	TRBD1	CASSLIRQGVGELFF
TRBJ2-7	TRBV5-5	.	CASRGTVSYEQYF
TRBJ1-2	TRBV5-6	.	CASRDRDTGLYGYTF
TRBJ2-2	TRBV12-3/TRBV12-4	.	CASRRLDTGELFF
TRBJ2-2	TRBV23-1	.	CASSQSAGPNTGELFF
TRBJ2-5	TRBV27	TRBD2	CASSQPGLVGETQYF
TRBJ2-7	TRBV11-2	TRBD1	CASSLAGTGIYEQYF
TRBJ1-2	TRBV30	TRBD1	CAWSGQGNYGYTF
TRBJ2-3	TRBV7-9	.	CASSPGVSSTDTQYF
TRBJ2-2	TRBV7-6	.	CASRSRVGGELFF
TRBJ1-2	TRBV14	TRBD1	CASSHDRVGGYTF
TRBJ2-7	TRBV2	TRBD2	CASSETSASYEQYF
TRBJ2-1	TRBV11-3	TRBD2	CASSAGLAGPGGQFF
TRBJ2-3	TRBV7-2	.	CASSSTGSSTDTQYF
TRBJ1-6	TRBV30	TRBD1	CAWLRDRGSPLHF
TRBJ1-6	TRBV9	TRBD1	CASSPQSGQGGSPLHF
TRBJ2-7	TRBV18	.	CASSAGGNYEQYF
TRBJ2-2	TRBV10-1	.	CASSDRGTGELFF